The 22 T cell receptor beta chains in this list originate from one sample, sequenced in a study of OX40 agonist ivuxolimab in advanced cancers. Here immunoSEQ multiplex PCR was the method, and the copy in TCRdb shows in-frame clones only, minus some. The sample holds roughly 38,000 clones, approximately 82% seen once. This specimen was CD4+ or CD8+ T cells sorted from blood, taken in a trial of the OX40 agonist ivuxolimab. Source of these receptors: an adult with an advanced solid tumor such as melanoma, head and neck, liver or kidney cancer.

The chain has TRBV6-5 and TRBJ2-7; D remains ambiguous. Trimming removed 10 bases from V and 7 bases from J, with 14 bases in between. Germline V gene lookup returns CDR1 MNHEY and CDR2 SVGAGI. This CDR3 region has 11 residues. The CDR3: CATGSSPEQYF. The CDR3 DNA sequence: TGTGCCACCGGATCCTCGCCAGAGCAGTACTTC.

This sequence joins TRBV18 and TRBJ2-4; D perhaps matches TRBD1 (6 bases). The germline V gene encodes CDR1 KGHSH and CDR2 LQKENI. The V end was cut by 2 bases, the J end by 2 bases, with 10 bases between. This CDR3 contains 15 residues. CDR3 coding DNA: TGTGCCAGCTCACCAACCGGGACATCCAAAAACATTCAGTACTTC. Translation: CASSPTGTSKNIQYF.

CDR3 sequence (DNA): TGTGCCAGTAGTATCAGGGATAAGTACACTGAAGCTTTCTTT. Protein sequence: CASSIRDKYTEAFF. The gene calls are TRBV19 and TRBJ1-1; TRBD1 might be the D (5 bases). With 3 bases removed from V and 3 bases from J, the gap between germline ends came to 11 bases. Germline V gene sequence: CDR1 LNHDA, CDR2 SQIVND (reference sequence). The CDR3 loop spans 14 amino acids.

The gene calls are TRBV11-2 and TRBJ1-2; 8 bases map to TRBD1. V shed 5 bases and J 8 bases; nucleotides not matched to a gene: 13. The germline V gene encodes CDR1 SGHAT and CDR2 FQNNGV. This CDR3 has 15 residues. The CDR3 region is CASSGDTGGSYGYTF. The CDR3 DNA follows: TGTGCCAGCAGCGGCGATACAGGGGGAAGTTACGGCTACACCTTC.

This clone was recorded once. This chain links TRBV5-6 with TRBJ1-4, with D hard to call. Germline loops: CDR1 SGHDT, CDR2 YYEEEE. Deletions cut 4 bases from V and 7 bases from J, with 11 bases between. The CDR3 loop spans 13 amino acids. In nucleotides, the CDR3 is TGTGCCAGCAGCCCCATATTTGGTGAAAAACTGTTTTTT. This encodes CASSPIFGEKLFF.

The chain has TRBV7-6 and TRBJ2-1; D remains unclear. V lost 6 bases and J 4 bases, leaving 7 bases between the germline ends. Germline lookup yields CDR1 SGHVS and CDR2 FNYEAQ. The CDR3 covers 12 residues. In DNA, the CDR3 is TGTGCCAGCAGTACGTTTTACAATGAGCAGTTCTTC. Amino acid sequence: CASSTFYNEQFF.

The genes are TRBV18 and TRBJ2-7, with TRBD1 as a possible D gene (6 bases). The CDR3 covers 14 residues. V was trimmed by 4 bases and J by 6 bases, leaving 16 bases between them. Germline loops: CDR1 KGHSH, CDR2 LQKENI. The CDR3 nucleotides are TGTGCCAGCTCACGCTGGGCAGGGGACACCGAGCAGTACTTC. This sequence encodes CASSRWAGDTEQYF.

This clone rates as medium-sized. This rearrangement joins TRBV9 to TRBJ2-1, with 9 bases aligning to TRBD2. Germline V gene lookup returns CDR1 SGDLS and CDR2 YYNGEE. J gave up 6 bases and V 3 bases, and 10 bases lay outside the gene matches. The length of the CDR3 is 16 residues. CDR3 DNA: TGTGCCAGCAGCGAGCGCGGGGCGGGAGGGTTCAATGAGCAGTTCTTC. Residues: CASSERGAGGFNEQFF.

This clone was picked up a small number of times. V gene TRBV6-6 combines with J gene TRBJ2-7; TRBD1 matches 9 bases. Trimming at V came to 4 bases and at J to 6 bases, leaving 7 bases not matched to a gene. This CDR3 region has 14 residues. Per the germline V gene, CDR1 is MNHNY and CDR2 is SVGAGI (reference sequence). In DNA, the CDR3 is TGTGCCAGCAGTTGGGGACAGGGACGACTCGAGCAGTACTTC. This translates into CASSWGQGRLEQYF.

The genes are TRBV4-1 and TRBJ2-7, with D perhaps TRBD2 (5 bases). Trimming took 3 bases from V and 4 from J, leaving 10 bases between them. The CDR3 consists of 13 residues. The germline V gene has CDR1 MGHRA and CDR2 YSYEKL. The CDR3 DNA is TGCGCCAGCAGCCAGGAGGCCCCTTACGAGCAGTACTTC. Amino acid sequence: CASSQEAPYEQYF.

The rearrangement joins TRBV6-1 to TRBJ1-3; 7 bases fit TRBD1. CDR1 and CDR2 from the germline V gene are MNHNS and SASEGT. This CDR3 has 14 residues. V dropped 8 bases and J dropped 5; count of bases not matched to a gene: 9. CDR3 loop: CASYLRQGRNTIYF. CDR3 nucleotide sequence: TGTGCCAGCTACCTTAGACAGGGAAGAAACACCATATATTTT.

The V gene is TRBV28, the J gene TRBJ2-3; 9 bases align to TRBD1. CDR3 size: 20 residues. Trimming at V came to 2 bases and at J to 3 bases, leaving 18 bases not matched to a gene. From germline, CDR1 is MDHEN and CDR2 SYDVKM. The CDR3 loop is CASSLPFSWTGERETDTQYF. As DNA, the CDR3 is TGTGCCAGCAGTTTACCCTTTTCGTGGACAGGGGAAAGAGAGACAGATACGCAGTATTTT.

V gene TRBV27 combines with J gene TRBJ2-3, with TRBD2 as a possible D gene (5 bases). Trimming removed 1 base from V and 4 bases from J, with 12 bases in between. Germline V gene sequence: CDR1 MNHEY, CDR2 SMNVEV (reference sequence). CDR3 length equals 15 residues. CDR3 sequence reads: CASSLWVGISDTQYF. In DNA form, the CDR3 reads TGTGCCAGCAGTTTATGGGTCGGGATCTCAGATACGCAGTATTTT.

For this clone: Germline and junction disagree at one end, which may indicate a read error. As DNA, the CDR3 is TGCGCCAGCAGCGAAGACGGACGGGGGGAAAAAGAGACCCAGTACTTC. This codes for CASSEDGRGEKETQYF. The chain employs TRBV4-1 and TRBJ2-5; 7 bases are shared with TRBD2. The CDR3 runs 16 residues. Germline V lookup: CDR1 MGHRA, CDR2 YSYEKL.

The rearrangement links TRBV7-3 to TRBJ2-3, with 7 bases identical to TRBD2. CDR3 length: 13 amino acids. Trimming cost V 5 bases and J 5 bases; bases outside gene matches: 4. Germline CDR1 is SGHTA and CDR2 is FQGTGA. Written as DNA, the CDR3 is TGTGCCAGCAGCACGGGAGGTGGAGATACGCAGTATTTT. This encodes CASSTGGGDTQYF.

The chain links TRBV11-3 to TRBJ2-5; D ambiguous. V gave up 1 base and J gave up 2 bases, with 11 bases separating them. This CDR3 is built from 15 residues. Germline V lookup: CDR1 SGHNT, CDR2 YENEEA. The CDR3, as DNA: TGTGCCAGCAGCTTAGGGTCGGGTACTCAAGAGACCCAGTACTTC. Translated: CASSLGSGTQETQYF.

The chain is built from TRBV11-2 and TRBJ1-5, with unresolved D. V dropped 3 bases and J dropped 5 bases, with 14 bases sitting between them. The V gene's germline CDR1 is SGHAT and CDR2 FQNNGV. The CDR3 has 15 residues. CDR3 region: CASSFDFGSHQPQHF. The CDR3 DNA is TGTGCCAGCAGCTTTGATTTCGGTTCTCATCAGCCCCAGCATTTT.

With respect to this clone: A read error may produce the germline difference seen at one junction end. The same CDR3 also results from other DNA sequences found in this sample. This chain joins TRBV5-4 and TRBJ1-4; tentatively, D is TRBD1 (5 bases). CDR1 and CDR2 from the germline V gene are SGHNT and YYREEE (reference sequence). The CDR3 spans 11 residues. The CDR3 spells CASSLDQDTIF. The CDR3 region has the DNA TGCGCCAGCAGCTTGGATCAGGACACTATTTTT.

J is TRBJ2-5 and V is TRBV2; tentative D call: TRBD1 (6 bases). CDR3 length: 13 residues. Germline CDR1 SNHLY, CDR2 FYNNEI. V lost 7 bases and J lost 1, with 10 bases in between. The CDR3 protein is CASKEDSQETQYF. The CDR3 DNA is TGTGCCAGCAAAGAGGACAGCCAAGAGACCCAGTACTTC.

The rearrangement joins TRBV5-4 to TRBJ1-6; 8 positions agree with TRBD1. The CDR3 totals 17 residues. The V gene end was trimmed by 2 bases and the J gene end by 8 bases; junction bases not matched to a gene: 12. Per the germline V gene, CDR1 is SGHNT and CDR2 is YYREEE (reference sequence). DNA of the CDR3: TGTGCCAGCAGCTTCAGCAGGGGGCTTTCAAAGGATTCACCCCTCCACTTT. Residues: CASSFSRGLSKDSPLHF. The full variable domain, its missing parts supplied by reference TRBV5-4 and TRBJ1-6, is ETGVTQSPTHLIKTRGQQVTLRCSSQSGHNTVSWYQQALGQGPQFIFQYYREEENGRGNFPPRFSGLQFPNYSSELNVNALELDDSALYLCASSFSRGLSKDSPLHFGNGTRLTVT.

The chain carries TRBV4-2 and TRBJ2-7, with 11 bases that match TRBD1. Looked up from germline, CDR1 is LGHNA and CDR2 is YNFKEQ. Trimming removed 1 base from V and 1 base from J; junction bases left unmatched: 3. The CDR3 sequence is 16 residues long. The CDR3 region is CASSQVGQGVSYEQYF. CDR3 nucleotide sequence: TGTGCCAGCAGCCAAGTGGGACAGGGGGTGTCCTACGAGCAGTACTTC.

Here the CDR3 reads CASSPTARGNTGELFF. The CDR3 DNA reads TGTGCCAGCAGCCCGACGGCCAGGGGGAACACCGGGGAGCTGTTTTTT. The rearrangement links TRBV5-4 to TRBJ2-2; D may be TRBD1 (6 bases). CDR1 and CDR2 from the germline V gene are SGHNT and YYREEE (reference sequence). The V gene lost 4 bases and the J gene lost 1 base, with 14 bases spanning the gap. CDR3 size: 16 residues.